This is a list of T cell receptor beta chains from one sample in a study of blood T cells in healthy people across ages. TCRdb fed the 5' RACE reads into MiXCR, producing one record per CDR3 protein. Found here are around 1,700,000 distinct CDR3 sequences, 28% of them singletons; the top ten hold around 7.7%. Sequenced sample: blood. These receptors all stem from a woman in her twenties or thirties in good health. The CDR3 runs from the conserved cysteine through the conserved F or W. A D gene is named only where the DNA matches it firmly. Size is omitted from some rows. Given values are once, few, many or a class for expanded clones.

abundance,v_gene,d_gene,j_gene,CDR3nt,CDR3aa
few,TRBV3-1,NA,TRBJ2-1,TGTGCCAGCAGCCCCGGCGAAACCTACAATGAGCAGTTCTTC,CASSPGETYNEQFF
many,TRBV5-1,NA,TRBJ2-1,TGCGCCAGCAGCTTGGGGACTAACTACAATGAGCAGTTCTTC,CASSLGTNYNEQFF
NA,TRBV5-1,TRBD2,TRBJ2-1,TGCGCCAGCAGCTTTGCGGGAGGGCCCGGAAATGAGCAGTTCTTC,CASSFAGGPGNEQFF
NA,TRBV11-2,NA,TRBJ2-3,TGTGCCACCACTTGGGGGACTAGCACAGATACGCAGTATTTT,CATTWGTSTDTQYF
NA,TRBV5-1,TRBD1,TRBJ1-2,TGCGCCAGCAGCTTGGTCCCGGACAGGGGGCATGGCTACACCTTC,CASSLVPDRGHGYTF
few,TRBV29-1,NA,TRBJ1-2,TGCAGCGTCCCCGGGGGGGGGCTCGGCTACACCTTC,CSVPGGGLGYTF
many,TRBV29-1,TRBD2,TRBJ2-7,TGCAGCGTCCGTAGCGGGGAGACCTACGAGCAGTACTTC,CSVRSGETYEQYF
few,TRBV12-3/TRBV12-4,NA,TRBJ1-4,TGTGCCAGCAGTTTACGAACAGGCAATGAAAAACTGTTTTTT,CASSLRTGNEKLFF
NA,TRBV20-1,TRBD1,TRBJ1-1,TGCAGTGCTACCGGGACAGGGGGTAGGAACACTGAAGCTTTCTTT,CSATGTGGRNTEAFF
NA,TRBV10-2,NA,TRBJ2-5,TGCGCCAGCAGTGAGTCGGAAGGACTGGGGGAGACCCAGTACTTC,CASSESEGLGETQYF
many,TRBV5-1,TRBD2,TRBJ2-7,TGCGCCAGCGCCGTAGCGGGGGGCTACGAGCAGTACTTC,CASAVAGGYEQYF
few,TRBV12-3/TRBV12-4,TRBD2,TRBJ2-1,TGTGCCAGCAGGGGGACTAGTGGTGCGGAAGAGCAGTTCTTC,CASRGTSGAEEQFF
many,TRBV20-1,NA,TRBJ2-7,TGCAGTGCCCTCCGGGACTCGAGTTCCTACGAGCAGTACTTC,CSALRDSSSYEQYF
many,TRBV7-2,NA,TRBJ1-5,TGTGCCAGCAGCTTAAGGGATCAGCCCCAGCATTTT,CASSLRDQPQHF
NA,TRBV6-1,NA,TRBJ2-2,TGTGCCAGCAGTTCCTATGACGGATACACCGGGGAGCTGTTTTTT,CASSSYDGYTGELFF
few,TRBV5-5,TRBD2,TRBJ2-1,TGTGCCAGCAGCTTGGTTGGGCTAGCGGGAAGAAATGAGCAGTTCTTC,CASSLVGLAGRNEQFF